Following are 10 T cell receptor beta chains from one sample sequenced in a study of blood T cell repertoires in COVID-19. The assay was immunoSEQ multiplex PCR, and TCRdb's table has in-frame clones only and misses some. Among 200,000 to 250,000 clones listed, approximately 85% were seen once. The source material was peripheral blood. Receptor source: a woman in her forties or fifties with active or convalescent COVID-19.

This clone was counted a single time. The chain joins TRBV5-1 to TRBJ1-1; TRBD1 might be the D (5 bases). This CDR3 contains 15 residues. Looked up from germline, CDR1 is SGHRS and CDR2 is YFSETQ. Trimming removed 2 bases at V and 5 bases at J, with 16 bases between. The CDR3 reads CASSFTGTTVTEAFF. For the CDR3, the DNA is TGCGCCAGCAGCTTTACCGGGACTACGGTAACTGAAGCTTTCTTT.

The rearrangement joins TRBV7-9 to TRBJ2-7; D is unclear. The germline gives CDR1 SEHNR, CDR2 FQNEAQ (reference sequence). V was clipped by 1 base and J by 7 bases, with 5 bases between them. CDR3 length: 11 amino acids. The CDR3 DNA sequence: TGTGCCAGCAGCTTAGGCAGGGAGCAGTACTTC. Translating it yields CASSLGREQYF.

The gene calls are TRBV5-1 and TRBJ1-1; D perhaps matches TRBD1 (6 bases). CDR1 and CDR2 (germline): SGHRS, YFSETQ. V was clipped by 4 bases and J by 3 bases, with 10 bases between them. The CDR3 totals 13 residues. CDR3 DNA: TGCGCCAGCAGCCCACAGGGCTACACTGAAGCTTTCTTT. Translated: CASSPQGYTEAFF.

The chain uses TRBV5-1 and TRBJ2-3; 9 nucleotides agree with TRBD1. The CDR3 has 16 amino acids. Germline CDR1 is SGHRS and CDR2 is YFSETQ. Trimming took 6 bases from V and 0 from J; bases not matched to a gene: 8. CDR3 coding DNA: TGCGCCAGCACCAGACAGGGGGACTCTAGCACAGATACGCAGTATTTT. This translates into CASTRQGDSSTDTQYF. The full variable domain, with the rest looked up from reference TRBV5-1 and TRBJ2-3, is KAGVTQTPRYLIKTRGQQVTLSCSPISGHRSVSWYQQTPGQGLQFLFEYFSETQRNKGNFPGRFSGRQFSNSRSEMNVSTLELGDSALYLCASTRQGDSSTDTQYFGPGTRLTVL.

The chain links TRBV28 to TRBJ1-1; 7 positions match TRBD1. The CDR3 consists of 13 residues. After removal of 5 bases from V and 5 bases from J, the junction contained 5 bases not matched to a gene. Germline-derived CDR1 and CDR2 are MDHEN and SYDVKM. CDR3: CASSHRGRTEAFF. CDR3 DNA: TGTGCCAGCAGTCACAGGGGTAGGACTGAAGCTTTCTTT.

In its sample, this clone was seen once. The gene calls are TRBV5-6 and TRBJ1-2, with 9 nucleotides matching TRBD1. This CDR3 contains 13 residues. Germline V CDR1 and CDR2: SGHDT, YYEEEE. With V trimmed by 2 bases and J by 8 bases, 4 bases remained unmatched. This chain's CDR3 is CASSLQGAGGYTF. CDR3 bases: TGTGCCAGCAGCTTACAGGGGGCAGGAGGCTACACCTTC.

The rearrangement uses TRBV6-1 and TRBJ1-5; tentatively, D is TRBD1 (5 bases). Germline CDR1 and CDR2: MNHNS and SASEGT. V shed 3 bases and J shed 5 bases, with 11 bases lying between them. CDR3 size: 14 residues. The CDR3 reads CASSDNTGYQPQHF. The DNA of the CDR3 is TGTGCCAGCAGTGACAATACAGGTTATCAGCCCCAGCATTTT.

This clone occurred once. The CDR3 reads CASSVGGNQPQHF. CDR3 bases: TGCGCCAGCAGTGTCGGCGGGAATCAGCCCCAGCATTTT. The chain joins TRBV10-1 to TRBJ1-5; unclear D gene. Looked up from germline, CDR1 is WNHNN and CDR2 is SYGVQD (reference sequence). Between the trimmed V and J ends, which lost 4 bases and 4 bases, there was a span of 8 bases. The CDR3 has 13 amino acids.

V is TRBV6-7 and J is TRBJ2-7, with 8 bases identical to TRBD1. TRBV6-7 is an open reading frame whose function is uncertain. Trimming took 5 bases from V and 0 from J; bases not matched to a gene: 9. The CDR3 spans 16 residues. This CDR3 reads CASSITGGRGSYEQYV. The CDR3 DNA follows: TGTGCCAGCAGTATCACAGGGGGTAGGGGCTCCTACGAGCAGTACGTC.

For the CDR3, the DNA is TGTGCCACCAGTGATTTGAACAGGGGGAATGAGCAGTTCTTC. Translated, it gives CATSDLNRGNEQFF. J is TRBJ2-1 and V is TRBV24-1; 8 bases map to TRBD1. Looked up from germline, CDR1 is KGHDR and CDR2 is SFDVKD. The CDR3 loop spans 14 amino acids. The V gene end was trimmed by 0 bases and the J gene end by 7 bases; junction bases not matched to a gene: 1.